The present entry profiles one TCR beta chain with its context. The target antigen is unknown. This entry belongs to a study of regulatory T cells. Whole-study results and caveats: Hydrophobic residues at CDR3 positions 6 and 7 were enriched in conventional CD4+ T cells of CD3G-deficient patients.

The ends lost 5 bases at V and 4 bases at J; junction bases unmatched: 7. Germline V CDR1 and CDR2: SEHNR, FQNEAQ (reference sequence). CDR3 length: 15 amino acids. Every patient with CD3G deficiency had evidence of autoimmunity. The PCR used 52 TRBV and 13 TRBJ primers. Clones were sequenced by immunoSEQ multiplex PCR, and TCRdb holds only the in-frame ones, with some missing. The table shows some 29,000 clones, with approximately 90% occurring only once. V usage is TRBV7-9 and J usage is TRBJ2-1, with 8 bases aligning to TRBD2. This receptor was taken from a person aged 18 to 35 with CD3G deficiency. The specimen was conventional CD4+ T cells sorted from blood. The CDR3 is CASSPGTRGYNEQFF. CDR3 nucleotides: TGTGCCAGCAGCCCCGGGACTAGGGGGTACAATGAGCAGTTCTTC.